Each of the 23 T cell receptor beta chains below was sequenced from the same sample in a study of blood T cell repertoires in COVID-19. Profiled with immunoSEQ multiplex PCR; TCRdb holds only in-frame clones, not every one. Seen here are 130,000 to 150,000 clones, approximately 91% observed once, and the top ten hold about 10%. The sample consisted of peripheral blood. The receptor source for this set is a man in his forties or fifties with active or convalescent COVID-19.

The V and J genes are TRBV23-1 and TRBJ2-7, with TRBD1 identical over 8 bases. TRBV23-1 falls under the ORF class, with uncertain function. J was trimmed by 0 bases and V by 4 bases; bases with no gene match: 17. The CDR3 covers 19 residues. CDR3 in amino acids: CASSPSGQVTPMDSYEQYF. DNA for the CDR3: TGCGCCAGCAGTCCTTCGGGACAGGTAACCCCGATGGACTCCTACGAGCAGTACTTC.

The chain is built from TRBV28 and TRBJ1-2; D is undetermined. The CDR3 length is 12 residues. V was shortened by 2 bases and J by 5 bases, with 6 bases between the two germline ends. CDR1 and CDR2 from the germline V gene are MDHEN and SYDVKM. CDR3 sequence (DNA): TGTGCCAGCAGTTTAGCGAGTTATGGCTACACCTTC. Amino acids: CASSLASYGYTF.

J is TRBJ2-7 and V is TRBV6-2 or TRBV6-3; D perhaps matches TRBD1 (6 bases). This CDR3 contains 16 residues. Germline lookup yields CDR1 MNHEY and CDR2 SVGEGT. Trimming shortened V by 0 bases and J by 1 base, and 13 bases separated the two germline ends. The CDR3 protein is CASSYSARGGSYEQYF. CDR3 coding DNA: TGTGCCAGCAGTTACTCCGCCAGAGGGGGTTCCTACGAGCAGTACTTC.

The rearrangement uses TRBV28 and TRBJ1-5; TRBD1 agrees at 7 bases. Germline CDR1 MDHEN, CDR2 SYDVKM. The J segment lost 3 bases and the V segment lost 5 bases, leaving 4 bases of the junction unmatched. This CDR3 spans 14 amino acids. The CDR3 DNA reads as TGTGCCAGCAGTGCGGGACAGAACAATCAGCCCCAGCATTTT. It encodes CASSAGQNNQPQHF.

The chain uses TRBV3-1 (or the pseudogene TRBV3-2) and TRBJ2-3, with a weak D call TRBD2 (5 bases). CDR3 length: 16 residues. Germline-derived CDR1 and CDR2 are LGHDT and YNNKEL (reference sequence). Trimming shortened V by 5 bases and J by 4 bases, and 19 bases separated the two germline ends. CDR3 amino acids: CASSLGLIPRPDTQYF. In DNA, the CDR3 is TGTGCCAGCAGCTTAGGACTCATACCTCGCCCAGATACGCAGTATTTT.

Only one count was recorded for this clone. J is TRBJ1-1 and V is TRBV6-5; maybe TRBD1 (5 bases). The CDR3 has 16 residues. CDR1 MNHEY and CDR2 SVGAGI come from the germline V gene. Trimming cost V 2 bases and J 0 bases, with 13 bases left between them. CDR3 amino acids: CASSYTYRRLNTEAFF. CDR3 coding DNA: TGTGCCAGCAGTTACACTTACAGGCGATTGAACACTGAAGCTTTCTTT.

The chain links TRBV5-1 to TRBJ2-1; the D is unclear. V lost 0 bases and J lost 9, with 4 bases in between. CDR1 is SGHRS and CDR2 is YFSETQ in the germline V gene. This CDR3 comprises 11 residues. Here the CDR3 reads CASSLDFEQFF. Written as DNA, the CDR3 is TGCGCCAGCAGCTTGGACTTTGAGCAGTTCTTC.

Here the CDR3 reads CASSSPGQISYEQYF. In nucleotides, the CDR3 is TGTGCCAGCAGTTCTCCGGGACAGATCTCCTACGAGCAGTACTTC. V and J are TRBV28 and TRBJ2-7; 7 bases align to TRBD1. The CDR3 runs 15 residues. The trim removed 4 bases at V and 0 bases at J, leaving 6 bases unmatched. Germline loops: CDR1 MDHEN, CDR2 SYDVKM.

This rearrangement joins TRBV29-1 to TRBJ1-4; tentatively, D is TRBD1 (5 bases). Per germline, CDR1 SQVTM and CDR2 ANQGSEA. Between the trimmed V and J ends, which lost 5 bases and 8 bases, there was a span of 18 bases. The CDR3 extends over 14 amino acids. The DNA of the CDR3 is TGCAGCGTTTCTCCCGGCACAGGTCAGGAAAAACTGTTTTTT. Translation: CSVSPGTGQEKLFF.

This clone has just one count. This chain joins TRBV10-3 and TRBJ1-4, with TRBD1 matching over 7 bases. Germline V lookup: CDR1 ENHRY, CDR2 SYGVKD. The CDR3 is 15 amino acids. V was pared by 0 bases and J by 7 bases, with 5 bases of the junction left unmatched. CDR3 residues: CAISESTGKGEKLFF. As DNA, the CDR3 is TGTGCCATCAGTGAGTCGACAGGGAAGGGTGAAAAACTGTTTTTT.

This clone was observed a single time. Other DNA sequences in the same sample also yield this CDR3. V is TRBV20-1 and J is TRBJ1-2; no definite D call. Per germline, CDR1 DFQATT and CDR2 SNEGSKA (reference sequence). CDR3 length: 11 residues. The V end lost 3 bases, the J end lost 4 bases, and 6 bases lay between the germline ends. In nucleotides, the CDR3 is TGCAGTGCTAGGGGAGGCTATGGCTACACCTTC. The encoded protein is CSARGGYGYTF.

This clone was found once. This chain joins TRBV11-2 and TRBJ1-6; no clear D. Trimming cost V 1 base and J 14 bases, with 15 bases left between them. Germline CDR1 SGHAT, CDR2 FQNNGV. This CDR3 spans 14 amino acids. CDR3 region: CASSLADTVITLHF. The CDR3 DNA follows: TGTGCCAGCAGCTTAGCCGATACAGTTATAACCCTCCACTTT.

The sample holds a few counts of this clone. J is TRBJ2-5 and V is TRBV28; 8 nucleotides agree with TRBD1. Germline V CDR1 and CDR2: MDHEN, SYDVKM. This CDR3 contains 16 residues. Trimming at V came to 5 bases and at J to 5 bases, leaving 13 bases not matched to a gene. The CDR3 sequence is CASSTPTGVLGETQYF. For the CDR3, the DNA is TGTGCCAGCAGTACCCCGACAGGGGTCCTGGGGGAGACCCAGTACTTC.

V usage is TRBV5-1 and J usage is TRBJ2-7; 11 bases fit TRBD2. Germline CDR1 and CDR2: SGHRS and YFSETQ. This CDR3 comprises 15 residues. Trimming removed 0 bases from V and 1 base from J; junction bases left unmatched: 0. The CDR3 sequence is CASSLGTSGSYEQYF. The CDR3 nucleotides are TGCGCCAGCAGCTTGGGGACTAGCGGGTCCTACGAGCAGTACTTC.

V is TRBV20-1 and J is TRBJ2-2, with a possible D match to TRBD1 (5 bases). V was trimmed by 3 bases and J by 2 bases, leaving 13 bases between them. There are 15 residues in the CDR3. Per germline, CDR1 DFQATT and CDR2 SNEGSKA (reference sequence). In DNA, the CDR3 is TGCAGTGCTAGTTATGAAGGGGCCAACACCGGGGAGCTGTTTTTT. It codes for CSASYEGANTGELFF.

The chain is built from TRBV7-6 and TRBJ1-4; TRBD1 is a possible D gene (6 bases). Deletions cut 5 bases from V and 7 bases from J, with 17 bases between. CDR1 SGHVS and CDR2 FNYEAQ come from the germline V gene. The CDR3 has 15 amino acids. CDR3 sequence (DNA): TGTGCCAGCAGCGCCCAAACAGGGTTTGGTGAAAAACTGTTTTTT. This codes for CASSAQTGFGEKLFF. Full variable domain (rest looked up from reference TRBV7-6 and TRBJ1-4): GAGVSQSPRYKVTKRGQDVALRCDPISGHVSLYWYRQALGQGPEFLTYFNYEAQQDKSGLPNDRFSAERPEGSISTLTIQRTEQRDSAMYRCASSAQTGFGEKLFFGSGTQLSVL.

V usage is TRBV2 and J usage is TRBJ1-1; TRBD1 aligns across 8 bases. In germline, CDR1 is SNHLY, CDR2 FYNNEI. V was clipped by 7 bases and J by 4 bases; unmatched bases: 5. CDR3 length equals 13 residues. The CDR3: CASMDRAVTEAFF. The CDR3 nucleotides read TGTGCCAGCATGGACAGGGCGGTCACTGAAGCTTTCTTT.

V and J are TRBV20-1 and TRBJ1-4; D may be TRBD1 (6 bases). In germline, CDR1 is DFQATT, CDR2 SNEGSKA (reference sequence). V lost 3 bases to trimming and J lost 1 base, with 18 bases between them. The CDR3 loop spans 17 amino acids. In DNA form, the CDR3 reads TGCAGTGCTAGTGACCCGTGGACAGACCGAACTAATGAAAAACTGTTTTTT. It specifies CSASDPWTDRTNEKLFF.

In its sample, this clone was seen a few times. The rearrangement joins TRBV3-1 (or the pseudogene TRBV3-2) to TRBJ1-3; D remains unclear. The CDR3 runs to 14 residues. CDR1 LGHDT and CDR2 YNNKEL come from the germline V gene (reference sequence). The V and J ends lost 2 bases and 0 bases respectively, with 5 bases between them. DNA of the CDR3: TGTGCCAGCAGCCAATACTCCTCTGGAAACACCATATATTTT. Protein: CASSQYSSGNTIYF.

In this sample, this clone turned up once. The CDR3 sequence: CASGTGTAIKQFF. In DNA, the CDR3 is TGTGCCAGCGGTACCGGGACAGCGATAAAGCAGTTCTTC. V and J are TRBV2 and TRBJ2-1, with 7 bases lining up with TRBD1. This CDR3 contains 13 residues. Germline CDR1 reads SNHLY; CDR2 reads FYNNEI. With 8 bases clipped from V and 11 bases from J, the junction kept 12 bases outside the gene matches.

V usage is TRBV30 and J usage is TRBJ1-6; D unresolved. The CDR3 runs to 15 residues. Looked up from germline, CDR1 is GTSNPN and CDR2 is SVGIG (reference sequence). Trimming cost V 6 bases and J 9 bases, with 21 bases left between them. CDR3 protein: CACRPGSGLSSPLHF. The CDR3 region has the DNA TGTGCCTGTCGCCCTGGTAGCGGCCTTAGTTCACCCCTCCACTTT.

The rearrangement links TRBV12-5 to TRBJ1-1, with D unresolved. CDR3 length: 13 residues. Germline assignment: CDR1 LGHNT and CDR2 FRNRAP. Trimming cost V 5 bases and J 2 bases, with 9 bases left between them. In DNA, the CDR3 is TGTGCTAGTGGTCCTGCGGCCAACACTGAAGCTTTCTTT. Amino acids: CASGPAANTEAFF.

The chain uses TRBV19 and TRBJ1-5; perhaps TRBD1 as D (5 bases). Germline V gives CDR1 LNHDA, CDR2 SQIVND (reference sequence). CDR3 length equals 15 residues. V lost 4 bases to trimming and J lost 1 base, with 11 bases between them. CDR3 nucleotides: TGTGCCAGTAGTAAGGGTGGGGGGAGCAATCAGCCCCAGCATTTT. This gives the protein CASSKGGGSNQPQHF.